This is a list of T cell receptor beta chains from one sample in a study of CD8 T cells in Susac syndrome. TCRdb ran MiXCR on the immunoSEQ multiplex PCR reads and lists one entry per CDR3 protein. The data hold about 120,000 distinct CDR3 sequences, with around 94% observed a single time. The sample consisted of CD8+ T cells from PBMCs. All receptors come from a human donor with Susac syndrome. The conserved cysteine and the conserved F or W are not part of the CDR3 here.

cdr3_aa: ASSVGDSGAYEQY
v_call: TRBV9
j_call: TRBJ2-7

cdr3_aa: ASSLDGSYGYT
v_call: TRBV7-9
j_call: TRBJ1-2

cdr3_aa: ASSQADSSTDTQY
v_call: TRBV4-3
j_call: TRBJ2-3

cdr3_aa: AWGRSAEKLF
v_call: TRBV30
j_call: TRBJ1-4

cdr3_aa: ASSEWRGGGYNEQF
v_call: TRBV25-1
j_call: TRBJ2-1

cdr3_aa: ASSEGSRDYGYT
v_call: TRBV5-4
j_call: TRBJ1-2

cdr3_aa: ASRPLLAGGTGDEQY
v_call: TRBV7-9
j_call: TRBJ2-7

cdr3_aa: ASNWGGSSTDTQY
v_call: TRBV12-3/TRBV12-4
j_call: TRBJ2-3

cdr3_aa: ASSTFGITDTQY
v_call: TRBV27
j_call: TRBJ2-3

cdr3_aa: ASSPGTGVVETQY
v_call: TRBV7-6
j_call: TRBJ2-5

cdr3_aa: ASSQDSGGYKGREF
v_call: TRBV14
j_call: TRBJ2-1

cdr3_aa: ASSLGATGSQETQY
v_call: TRBV11-2
j_call: TRBJ2-5

cdr3_aa: SVEGSLAGIITDTQY
v_call: TRBV29-1
j_call: TRBJ2-3

cdr3_aa: ASSLMGGRHEQY
v_call: TRBV6-5
j_call: TRBJ2-7

cdr3_aa: SATRTGGNYGYT
v_call: TRBV20-1
j_call: TRBJ1-2

cdr3_aa: ASSEGDSEQY
v_call: TRBV12-3/TRBV12-4
j_call: TRBJ2-7

cdr3_aa: SANKGPSGNTIY
v_call: TRBV20-1
j_call: TRBJ1-3

cdr3_aa: ASSVGGSGGPWEQY
v_call: TRBV9
j_call: TRBJ2-7

cdr3_aa: ASSEGLVLF
v_call: TRBV2
j_call: TRBJ2-1

cdr3_aa: SVEDSGNTIY
v_call: TRBV29-1
j_call: TRBJ1-3

cdr3_aa: SARDRDRSMNTEAF
v_call: TRBV20-1
j_call: TRBJ1-1

cdr3_aa: SAGGNSYNEQF
v_call: TRBV29-1
j_call: TRBJ2-1

cdr3_aa: ASGPGFNEQF
v_call: TRBV9
j_call: TRBJ2-1

cdr3_aa: SATSTGFYEQY
v_call: TRBV20-1
j_call: TRBJ2-7

cdr3_aa: ASSLMAVSNQPQH
v_call: TRBV27
j_call: TRBJ1-5

cdr3_aa: ASSLRTGTGYT
v_call: TRBV9
j_call: TRBJ1-2

cdr3_aa: ASSHKMQGLLDYT
v_call: TRBV14
j_call: TRBJ1-2

cdr3_aa: ASSRETSGGYNEQF
v_call: TRBV4-1
j_call: TRBJ2-1

cdr3_aa: ASSPNQNGYT
v_call: TRBV12-3/TRBV12-4
j_call: TRBJ1-2

cdr3_aa: ASGRDYPYEQY
v_call: TRBV2
j_call: TRBJ2-7

cdr3_aa: ASSLGVTSYGYT
v_call: TRBV5-4
j_call: TRBJ1-2

cdr3_aa: ASSSRTENQPQH
v_call: TRBV7-9
j_call: TRBJ1-5